The clone carrying this TCR beta chain showed up just a few times. This sample was included in a study of cytomegalovirus exposure and HLA in healthy donors. The PCR ran on 60 Vbeta and 13 Jbeta primers. Libraries were prepared by immunoSEQ multiplex PCR; TCRdb keeps only in-frame clonotypes and omits some of them. The sample shows 75,000 to 100,000 clones, 81% of them seen only once. Germline-derived CDR1 and CDR2 are SGHRS and YFSETQ. The CDR3 is made up of 12 amino acids. The receptor was derived from a man in his forties in good health and CMV-seropositive. The V call is TRBV5-1, the J call TRBJ2-5; perhaps TRBD1 as D (5 bases). Matching the DNA end better, TRBJ2-7 makes the J call doubtful. The sample consisted of PBMCs. The CDR3 sequence: CASRQDLYEQYF. CDR3 nucleotides: TGCGCCAGCAGACAGGACCTTTACGAGCAGTACTTC.